The 27 T cell receptor beta chains in this list originate from one sample, sequenced in a study of shared clonotypes between healthy human individuals. TCRdb's table, derived via immunoSEQ multiplex PCR, lists solely in-frame clones and lacks some. The data hold some 2 million clones, with around 95% observed a single time. Sequencing used naive CD4+ T cells sorted from blood. Subset: CD45RA+ positively selected. The source is a man younger than 30 in good health.

V and J are TRBV21-1 and TRBJ2-5; the listed D gene, TRBD1, was not tested against the DNA. TRBV21-1 is classified as a pseudogene. This CDR3 has 13 residues. The CDR3 DNA sequence: TGTGCCAGCAGCAAAGACCAGCAAGAGACCCAGTACTTC. This gives the protein CASSKDQQETQYF.

This clone has only a few counts. This chain joins TRBV23-1 and TRBJ1-6; no definite D call. TRBV23-1 is filed as an ORF, its function uncertain. The CDR3 extends over 16 amino acids. V lost 0 bases, J lost 8 bases, and 14 bases lay in between. The CDR3 loop reads CASSQSVRGEDSPLHF. For the CDR3, the DNA is TGCGCCAGCAGTCAATCGGTTCGGGGAGAGGATTCACCCCTCCACTTT.

The chain couples TRBV6-1 to TRBJ2-3; 8 bases align to TRBD2. CDR1 is MNHNS and CDR2 is SASEGT in the germline V gene. The CDR3 is 15 amino acids. V dropped 8 bases and J dropped 6; count of bases not matched to a gene: 13. The CDR3 loop is CASRLAGLGLDTQYF. The CDR3 DNA sequence: TGTGCCAGCCGATTAGCGGGGTTGGGGCTGGATACGCAGTATTTT.

CDR3 amino acids: CASSQVARGHNEQFF. CDR3 bases: TGCGCCAGCAGCCAAGTCGCTAGGGGGCACAATGAGCAGTTCTTC. The V call is TRBV4-1, the J call TRBJ2-1; 7 bases agree with TRBD1. CDR1 and CDR2 (germline): MGHRA, YSYEKL. The CDR3 sequence is 15 residues long. V was pared by 1 base and J by 5 bases, with 5 bases of the junction left unmatched.

CDR3 in amino acids: CASGGKNYGYTF. The CDR3 nucleotides are TGTGCCAGCGGGGGAAAGAACTATGGCTACACCTTC. The chain uses TRBV6-5 and TRBJ1-2; D may be TRBD1 (5 bases). This CDR3 region has 12 residues. The V gene's germline CDR1 is MNHEY and CDR2 SVGAGI. With 8 bases removed from V and 2 bases from J, the gap between germline ends came to 9 bases.

CDR3 residues: CASSLASMTSGNTIYF. DNA for the CDR3: TGCGCCAGCAGCTTGGCCTCGATGACCTCTGGAAACACCATATATTTT. This rearrangement joins TRBV5-1 to TRBJ1-3, with no clear D. This CDR3 contains 16 residues. Looked up from germline, CDR1 is SGHRS and CDR2 is YFSETQ. V dropped 0 bases and J dropped 0 bases, with 10 bases sitting between them. Variable domain in full (rest from reference TRBV5-1 and TRBJ1-3): KAGVTQTPRYLIKTRGQQVTLSCSPISGHRSVSWYQQTPGQGLQFLFEYFSETQRNKGNFPGRFSGRQFSNSRSEMNVSTLELGDSALYLCASSLASMTSGNTIYFGEGSWLTVV.

This chain joins TRBV7-2 and TRBJ2-7; either TRBD1 or TRBD2 may fit D (6 bases each). V lost 1 base and J lost 2, with 12 bases in between. CDR3 length: 15 amino acids. Germline assignment: CDR1 SGHTA and CDR2 FQGNSA. The CDR3 spells CASSLDGGLAYEQYF. In DNA, the CDR3 is TGTGCCAGCAGCTTAGATGGGGGGCTAGCCTACGAGCAGTACTTC.

To note about this clone: This same CDR3 is encoded by further DNA sequences in the sample. The V gene is TRBV19, the J gene TRBJ2-1; 8 nucleotides line up with TRBD2. Trimming at V came to 9 bases and at J to 6 bases, leaving 7 bases not matched to a gene. CDR1 is LNHDA and CDR2 is SQIVND in the germline V gene (reference sequence). The CDR3 totals 13 residues. The CDR3 DNA reads as TGTGCCAGCTCTTCGGCGGGGGGCAATGAGCAGTTCTTC. As protein: CASSSAGGNEQFF. Variable domain in full (rest from reference TRBV19 and TRBJ2-1): DGGITQSPKYLFRKEGQNVTLSCEQNLNHDAMYWYRQDPGQGLRLIYYSQIVNDFQKGDIAEGYSVSREKKESFPLTVTSAQKNPTAFYLCASSSAGGNEQFFGPGTRLTVL.

The rearrangement links TRBV7-9 to TRBJ2-6; D perhaps matches TRBD2 (5 bases). The germline CDR1 and CDR2 sequences are SEHNR and FQNEAQ (reference sequence). Trimming shortened V by 5 bases and J by 4 bases, and 18 bases separated the two germline ends. The CDR3 is 17 amino acids. CDR3 in DNA: TGTGCCAGCAGCCCCTATCCAGGCGGGCGCGGGGCCAACGTCCTGACTTTC. Translation gives CASSPYPGGRGANVLTF.

V usage is TRBV6-5 and J usage is TRBJ1-6; unclear D gene. Germline lookup yields CDR1 MNHEY and CDR2 SVGAGI. This CDR3 has 13 residues. Trimming removed 6 bases from V and 8 bases from J, with 11 bases in between. CDR3 DNA sequence: TGTGCCAGCAGCCGGATGCGGGATTCACCCCTCCACTTT. It codes for CASSRMRDSPLHF.

The chain is built from TRBV7-2 and TRBJ2-5, with 9 nucleotides matching TRBD2. Looked up from germline, CDR1 is SGHTA and CDR2 is FQGNSA. Trimming took 5 bases from V and 4 from J; bases not matched to a gene: 11. The CDR3 runs 16 residues. CDR3 sequence reads: CASSLVASGIVETQYF. The DNA of the CDR3 is TGTGCCAGCAGCCTGGTGGCTAGCGGGATTGTAGAGACCCAGTACTTC.

The V gene is TRBV7-9, the J gene TRBJ1-2; D uncertain. Trimming stripped 4 bases from V and 7 bases from J, with 10 bases between. The CDR3 consists of 12 residues. Germline-derived CDR1 and CDR2 are SEHNR and FQNEAQ (reference sequence). CDR3 residues: CASSWGSGGYTF. The CDR3 coding sequence is TGTGCCAGCAGCTGGGGTTCGGGTGGCTACACCTTC.

V and J are TRBV28 and TRBJ2-3; 11 nucleotides line up with TRBD1. CDR1 is MDHEN and CDR2 is SYDVKM in the germline V gene. The CDR3 consists of 16 residues. Trimming cost V 6 bases and J 4 bases; bases outside gene matches: 9. This CDR3 is CASSQLPGQGADTQYF. CDR3 sequence (DNA): TGTGCCAGCAGCCAATTACCGGGACAGGGGGCAGATACGCAGTATTTT.

The gene calls are TRBV12-5 and TRBJ2-5; D gene ambiguous. CDR3 size: 14 residues. Trimming shortened V by 1 base and J by 1 base, and 7 bases separated the two germline ends. Germline CDR1 is LGHNT and CDR2 is FRNRAP. The CDR3: CASGLGTPQETQYF. The CDR3 nucleotides are TGTGCTAGTGGTTTGGGAACGCCCCAAGAGACCCAGTACTTC.

The chain couples TRBV7-9 to TRBJ2-5; 10 bases match TRBD2. CDR1 is SEHNR and CDR2 is FQNEAQ in the germline V gene (reference sequence). The CDR3 is 15 residues long. V lost 2 bases to trimming and J lost 4 bases; unmatched junction nucleotides: 4. For the CDR3, the DNA is TGTGCCAGCAGCTTAAGCGGGGGGGCAGGAGAGACCCAGTACTTC. Translating it yields CASSLSGGAGETQYF.

The chain carries TRBV7-2 and TRBJ2-7; 7 bases align to TRBD1. The length of the CDR3 is 14 residues. The germline CDR1 and CDR2 sequences are SGHTA and FQGNSA. J lost 3 bases, V lost 2 bases, and 4 bases had no gene match. The CDR3 spells CASSLTGAVYEQYF. The CDR3 DNA follows: TGTGCCAGCAGCTTAACAGGGGCGGTCTACGAGCAGTACTTC.

A note on this clone: The CDR3 does not end in the conserved phenylalanine or tryptophan, so this is likely a read error. The DNA is left out, because the CDR3 cannot be placed on it with certainty; the CDR3 is given as TCRdb lists it. The gene calls are TRBV7-7 and TRBJ2-7; the table calls TRBD2, which could not be checked here. Germline V lookup: CDR1 SSHAT, CDR2 FNYEAQ (reference sequence). The CDR3 region is 13 residues in length, termini included. This CDR3 is CASSWKTSSEQTL.

Turning to this clone: The identical CDR3 is also encoded by other nucleotide sequences in the sample. The chain is built from TRBV9 and TRBJ2-1, with 9 bases that match TRBD1. The CDR3 totals 15 residues. Looked up from germline, CDR1 is SGDLS and CDR2 is YYNGEE. V was pared by 3 bases and J by 4 bases, with 5 bases of the junction left unmatched. For the CDR3, the DNA is TGTGCCAGCAGCGGCGGGACAGGGCCATACAATGAGCAGTTCTTC. Residues: CASSGGTGPYNEQFF.

In DNA, the CDR3 is TGTGCCAGCAGCTCTCAGGGCGCAACTAATGAAAAACTGTTTTTT. Amino acid sequence: CASSSQGATNEKLFF. J is TRBJ1-4 and V is TRBV11-2; D may be TRBD1 (5 bases). V lost 4 bases to trimming and J lost 0 bases, with 9 bases between them. CDR3 size: 15 residues. In germline, CDR1 is SGHAT, CDR2 FQNNGV.

The gene calls are TRBV18 and TRBJ2-3; no clear D. Germline V CDR1 and CDR2: KGHSH, LQKENI. The CDR3 covers 12 residues. The ends were cut back, 6 bases at V and 6 bases at J, with 10 bases in the middle. The CDR3 region has the DNA TGTGCCAGCTCCCCCTCTATGGATACGCAGTATTTT. Protein sequence: CASSPSMDTQYF.

The J gene is TRBJ1-2, the V gene TRBV18; maybe TRBD1 (5 bases). The V and J ends lost 2 bases and 4 bases respectively, with 14 bases between them. Germline V gives CDR1 KGHSH, CDR2 LQKENI. This CDR3 is 15 amino acids long. CDR3 protein: CASSPIEGGAYGYTF. CDR3 DNA: TGTGCCAGCTCACCAATCGAGGGAGGGGCCTATGGCTACACCTTC.

The genes are TRBV2 and TRBJ2-5; a possible D gene is TRBD1 (6 bases). The V end was cut by 4 bases, the J end by 10 bases, with 16 bases between. This CDR3 is 13 amino acids long. Germline V gene lookup returns CDR1 SNHLY and CDR2 FYNNEI. The CDR3 here is CASSAHRESGQYF. The DNA for the CDR3 is TGTGCCAGCAGTGCCCACAGGGAATCGGGCCAGTACTTC.

The chain uses TRBV7-2 and TRBJ2-2; 10 bases fit TRBD2. V trimming: 5 bases; J trimming: 4 bases; junction bases outside the gene matches: 7. The CDR3 length is 16 residues. Per the germline V gene, CDR1 is SGHTA and CDR2 is FQGNSA. The CDR3 sequence: CASSPGSGRATGELFF. CDR3 coding DNA: TGTGCCAGCAGCCCAGGCAGCGGGAGGGCCACCGGGGAGCTGTTTTTT.

CDR3 sequence: CASSRQGVTNSPLHF. The CDR3 region has the DNA TGTGCCAGCAGTCGACAGGGGGTCACTAATTCACCCCTCCACTTT. The chain employs TRBV6-5 and TRBJ1-6; 9 bases line up with TRBD1. The CDR3 contains 15 residues. V shed 5 bases, J shed 6 bases, and the junction held 5 bases outside the gene matches. CDR1 MNHEY and CDR2 SVGAGI come from the germline V gene.

The chain uses TRBV30 and TRBJ1-6; TRBD1 agrees at 7 bases. Germline V gene lookup returns CDR1 GTSNPN and CDR2 SVGIG (reference sequence). There are 15 residues in the CDR3. V shed 0 bases and J 6 bases; nucleotides not matched to a gene: 5. The CDR3: CAWSVGTVGNSPLHF. In DNA, the CDR3 is TGTGCCTGGAGTGTAGGGACAGTGGGTAATTCACCCCTCCACTTT.

The genes are TRBV18 and TRBJ1-4, with a weak D call TRBD1 (6 bases). This CDR3 comprises 14 residues. V was pared by 6 bases and J by 8 bases, with 16 bases between. Germline lookup yields CDR1 KGHSH and CDR2 LQKENI. The CDR3 sequence is CASSPRGIGEKLFF. The CDR3 coding sequence is TGTGCCAGCTCGCCAAGGGGGATCGGAGAAAAACTGTTTTTT. Complete variable domain (other parts from reference TRBV18 and TRBJ1-4): NAGVMQNPRHLVRRRGQEARLRCSPMKGHSHVYWYRQLPEEGLKFMVYLQKENIIDESGMPKERFSAEFPKEGPSILRIQQVVRGDSAAYFCASSPRGIGEKLFFGSGTQLSVL.

The V and J genes are TRBV6-5 and TRBJ2-7, with D perhaps given as TRBD1 or TRBD2 (6 bases each). Germline V CDR1 and CDR2: MNHEY, SVGAGI. This CDR3 has 14 amino acids. Trimming cost V 2 bases and J 3 bases, with 11 bases left between them. CDR3 residues: CASSYLEGGYEQYF. The CDR3 DNA follows: TGTGCCAGCAGTTACCTTGAGGGGGGCTACGAGCAGTACTTC.